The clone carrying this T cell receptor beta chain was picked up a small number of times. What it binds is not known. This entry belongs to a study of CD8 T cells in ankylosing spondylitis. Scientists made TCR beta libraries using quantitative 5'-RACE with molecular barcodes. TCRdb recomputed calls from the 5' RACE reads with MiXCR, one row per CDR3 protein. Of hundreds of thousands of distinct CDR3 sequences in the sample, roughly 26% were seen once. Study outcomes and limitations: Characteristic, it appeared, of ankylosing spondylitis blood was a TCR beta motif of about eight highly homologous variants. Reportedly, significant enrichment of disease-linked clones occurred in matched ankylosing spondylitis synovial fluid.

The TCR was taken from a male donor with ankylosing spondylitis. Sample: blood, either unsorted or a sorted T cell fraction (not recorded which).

The DNA of the CDR3 is TGTGCCAGCTCAGACATGTCTCGCGAAAAACTGTTTTTT. Its translation: CASSDMSREKLFF. The V gene is TRBV18, the J gene TRBJ1-4; no clear D gene. Germline values: CDR1 KGHSH, CDR2 LQKENI. V was trimmed by 5 bases and J by 8 bases, leaving 12 bases between them. The CDR3 contains 13 residues.